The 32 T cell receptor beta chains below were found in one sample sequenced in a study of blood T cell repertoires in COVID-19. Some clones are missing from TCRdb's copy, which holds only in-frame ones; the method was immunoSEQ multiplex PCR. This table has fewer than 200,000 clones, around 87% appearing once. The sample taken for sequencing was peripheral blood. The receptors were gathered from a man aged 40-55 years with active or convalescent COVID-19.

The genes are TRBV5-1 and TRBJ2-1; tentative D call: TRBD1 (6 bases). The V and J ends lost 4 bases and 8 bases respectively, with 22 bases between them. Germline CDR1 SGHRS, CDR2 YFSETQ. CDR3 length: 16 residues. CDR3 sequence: CASSGGQIPRHDEQFF. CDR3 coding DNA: TGCGCCAGCAGCGGCGGACAGATCCCGAGGCACGATGAGCAGTTCTTC.

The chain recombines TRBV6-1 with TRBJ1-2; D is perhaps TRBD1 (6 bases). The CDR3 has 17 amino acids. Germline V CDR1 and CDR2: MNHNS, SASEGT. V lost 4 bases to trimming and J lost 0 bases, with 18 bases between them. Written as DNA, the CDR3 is TGTGCCAGCAGTGCGTTTTCCTACAGGGAGACTAACTATGGCTACACCTTC. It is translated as CASSAFSYRETNYGYTF.

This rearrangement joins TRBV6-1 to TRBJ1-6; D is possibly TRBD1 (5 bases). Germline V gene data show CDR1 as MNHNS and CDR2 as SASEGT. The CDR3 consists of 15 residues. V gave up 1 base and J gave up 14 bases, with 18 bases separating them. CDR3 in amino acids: CASSEEGLVIGTLHF. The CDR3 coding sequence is TGTGCCAGCAGTGAAGAGGGACTGGTGATTGGGACCCTCCACTTT.

CDR3 DNA sequence: TGCGCCAGCAGCTTGGATACAGGGCCGACTAACTATGGCTACACCTTC. This encodes CASSLDTGPTNYGYTF. This sequence joins TRBV5-1 and TRBJ1-2; a weak D match, TRBD1 (6 bases). The CDR3 is 16 residues long. The germline CDR1 and CDR2 sequences are SGHRS and YFSETQ. The V gene lost 0 bases and the J gene lost 0 bases, with 12 bases spanning the gap.

The CDR3 region is CASSFLGAIGYTEAFF. CDR3 bases: TGTGCCAGCAGTTTTCTGGGGGCAATTGGGTACACTGAAGCTTTCTTT. The chain carries TRBV27 and TRBJ1-1, with a possible D match to TRBD1 (6 bases). The germline V and J ends were trimmed by 3 bases and 3 bases, with 17 bases remaining between them. CDR1 is MNHEY and CDR2 is SMNVEV in the germline V gene (reference sequence). There are 16 residues in the CDR3.

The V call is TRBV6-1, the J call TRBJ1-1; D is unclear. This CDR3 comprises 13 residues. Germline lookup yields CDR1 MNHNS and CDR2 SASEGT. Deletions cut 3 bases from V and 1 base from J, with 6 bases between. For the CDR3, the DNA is TGTGCCAGCAGTGACCAGGAGAACACTGAAGCTTTCTTT. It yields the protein CASSDQENTEAFF.

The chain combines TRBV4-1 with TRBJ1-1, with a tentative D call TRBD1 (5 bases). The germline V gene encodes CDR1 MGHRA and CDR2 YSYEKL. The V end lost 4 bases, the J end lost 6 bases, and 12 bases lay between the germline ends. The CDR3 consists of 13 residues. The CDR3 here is CASSPRTTPEAFF. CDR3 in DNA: TGCGCCAGCAGCCCACGGACAACCCCTGAAGCTTTCTTT.

CDR3 sequence: CASAQGVGNSPLHF. The CDR3 bases are TGTGCCAGTGCCCAGGGGGTTGGGAATTCACCCCTCCACTTT. The chain joins TRBV19 to TRBJ1-6, with TRBD1 matching 7 bases. The CDR3 has 14 amino acids. The V gene end was trimmed by 8 bases and the J gene end by 7 bases; junction bases not matched to a gene: 8. Looked up from germline, CDR1 is LNHDA and CDR2 is SQIVND (reference sequence). Drawing the rest from reference TRBV19 and TRBJ1-6, the complete variable domain is DGGITQSPKYLFRKEGQNVTLSCEQNLNHDAMYWYRQDPGQGLRLIYYSQIVNDFQKGDIAEGYSVSREKKESFPLTVTSAQKNPTAFYLCASAQGVGNSPLHFGNGTRLTVT.

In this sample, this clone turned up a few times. The CDR3: CASSYPRDRVFQPQHF. The DNA of the CDR3 is TGTGCCAGCAGTTACCCGCGGGACAGGGTGTTTCAGCCCCAGCATTTT. The chain recombines TRBV6-2 or TRBV6-3 with TRBJ1-5; 9 bases line up with TRBD1. The ends lost 2 bases at V and 6 bases at J; junction bases unmatched: 8. CDR3 size: 16 residues. Germline V gene sequence: CDR1 MNHEY, CDR2 SVGEGT.

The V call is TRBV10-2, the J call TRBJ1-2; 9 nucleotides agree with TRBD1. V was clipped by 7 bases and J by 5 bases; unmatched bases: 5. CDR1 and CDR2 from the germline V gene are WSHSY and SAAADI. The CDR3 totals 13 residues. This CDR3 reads CASNKDRGYGYTF. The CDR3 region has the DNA TGCGCCAGCAACAAGGACAGGGGATATGGCTACACCTTC.

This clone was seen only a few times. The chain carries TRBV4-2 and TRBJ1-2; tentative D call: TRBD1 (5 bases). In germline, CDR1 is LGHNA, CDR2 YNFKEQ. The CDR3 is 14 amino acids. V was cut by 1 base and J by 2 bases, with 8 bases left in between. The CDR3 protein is CASSQGEGNYGYTF. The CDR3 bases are TGTGCCAGCAGCCAAGGGGAGGGGAACTATGGCTACACCTTC.

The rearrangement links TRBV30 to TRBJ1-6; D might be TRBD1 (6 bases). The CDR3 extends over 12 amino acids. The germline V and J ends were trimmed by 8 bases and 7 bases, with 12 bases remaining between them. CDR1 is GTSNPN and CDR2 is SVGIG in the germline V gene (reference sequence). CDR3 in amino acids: CAGRGGNSPLHF. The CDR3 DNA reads TGTGCCGGCAGGGGAGGGAATTCACCCCTCCACTTT.

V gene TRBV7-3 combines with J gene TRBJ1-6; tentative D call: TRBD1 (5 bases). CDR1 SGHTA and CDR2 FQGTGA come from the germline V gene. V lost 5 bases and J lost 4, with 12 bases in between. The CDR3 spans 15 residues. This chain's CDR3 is CASSVGAMYNSPLHF. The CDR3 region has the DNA TGTGCCAGCAGCGTAGGGGCGATGTATAATTCACCCCTCCACTTT.

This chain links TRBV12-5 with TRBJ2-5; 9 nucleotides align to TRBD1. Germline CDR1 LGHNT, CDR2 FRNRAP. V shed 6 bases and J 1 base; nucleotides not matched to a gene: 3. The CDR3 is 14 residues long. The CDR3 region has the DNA TGTGCTAGTGGAGCGGGACAGGGCCAAGAGACCCAGTACTTC. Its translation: CASGAGQGQETQYF.

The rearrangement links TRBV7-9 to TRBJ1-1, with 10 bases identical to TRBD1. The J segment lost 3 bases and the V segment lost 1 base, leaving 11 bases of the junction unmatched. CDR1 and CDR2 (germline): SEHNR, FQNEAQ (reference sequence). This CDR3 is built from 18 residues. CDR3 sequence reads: CASSLGQGAIFWDTEAFF. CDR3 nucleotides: TGTGCCAGCAGCTTAGGACAGGGGGCTATTTTTTGGGACACTGAAGCTTTCTTT. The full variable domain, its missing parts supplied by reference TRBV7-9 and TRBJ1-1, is DTGVSQNPRHKITKRGQNVTFRCDPISEHNRLYWYRQTLGQGPEFLTYFQNEAQLEKSRLLSDRFSAERPKGSFSTLEIQRTEQGDSAMYLCASSLGQGAIFWDTEAFFGQGTRLTVV.

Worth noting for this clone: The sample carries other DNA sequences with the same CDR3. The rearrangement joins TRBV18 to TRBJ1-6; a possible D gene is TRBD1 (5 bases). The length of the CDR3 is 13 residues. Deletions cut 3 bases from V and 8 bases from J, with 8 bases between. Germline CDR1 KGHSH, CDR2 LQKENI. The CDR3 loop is CASSPRGDSPLHF. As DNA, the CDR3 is TGTGCCAGCTCACCGCGGGGGGATTCACCCCTCCACTTT.

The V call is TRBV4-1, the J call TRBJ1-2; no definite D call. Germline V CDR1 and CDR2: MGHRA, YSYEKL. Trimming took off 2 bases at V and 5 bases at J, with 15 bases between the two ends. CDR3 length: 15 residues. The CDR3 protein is CASSQPPAVLYGYTF. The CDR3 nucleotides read TGCGCCAGCAGCCAACCCCCCGCGGTTCTTTATGGCTACACCTTC.

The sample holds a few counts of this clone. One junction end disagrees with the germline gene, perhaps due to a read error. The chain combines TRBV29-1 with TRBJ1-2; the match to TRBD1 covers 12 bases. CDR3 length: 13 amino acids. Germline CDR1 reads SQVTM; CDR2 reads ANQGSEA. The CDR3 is CSVGGQGASGVPF. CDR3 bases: TGCAGCGTTGGGGGACAGGGGGCTTCAGGCGTCCCCTTC.

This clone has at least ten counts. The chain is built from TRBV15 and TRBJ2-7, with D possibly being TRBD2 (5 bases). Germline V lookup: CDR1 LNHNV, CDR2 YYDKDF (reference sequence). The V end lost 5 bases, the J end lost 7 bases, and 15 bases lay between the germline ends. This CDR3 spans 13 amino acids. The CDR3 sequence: CATSGGPGEEQYF. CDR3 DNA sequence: TGTGCCACCAGCGGAGGCCCTGGGGAGGAGCAGTACTTC. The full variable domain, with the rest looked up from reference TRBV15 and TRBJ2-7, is DAMVIQNPRYQVTQFGKPVTLSCSQTLNHNVMYWYQQKSSQAPKLLFHYYDKDFNNEADTPDNFQSRRPNTSFCFLDIRSPGLGDTAMYLCATSGGPGEEQYFGPGTRLTVT.

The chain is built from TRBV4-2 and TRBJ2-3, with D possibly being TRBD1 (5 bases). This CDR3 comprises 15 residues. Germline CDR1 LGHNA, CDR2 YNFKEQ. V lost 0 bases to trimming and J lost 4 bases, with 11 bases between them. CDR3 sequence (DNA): TGTGCCAGCAGCCAAGATCAGGGCACGGCAGATACGCAGTATTTT. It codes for CASSQDQGTADTQYF.

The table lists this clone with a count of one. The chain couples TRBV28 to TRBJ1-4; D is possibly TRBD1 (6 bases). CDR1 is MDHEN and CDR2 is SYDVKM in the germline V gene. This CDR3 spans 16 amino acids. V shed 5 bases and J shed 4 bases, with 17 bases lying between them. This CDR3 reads CASSLGSTGLNEKLFF. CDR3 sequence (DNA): TGTGCCAGCAGTCTCGGGTCGACAGGCCTTAATGAAAAACTGTTTTTT.

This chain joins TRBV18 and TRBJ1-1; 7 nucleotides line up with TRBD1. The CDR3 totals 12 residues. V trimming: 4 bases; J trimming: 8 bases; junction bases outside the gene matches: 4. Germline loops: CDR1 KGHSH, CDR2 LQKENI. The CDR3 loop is CASSRQGSEAFF. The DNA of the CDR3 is TGTGCCAGCTCACGACAGGGTTCCGAAGCTTTCTTT.

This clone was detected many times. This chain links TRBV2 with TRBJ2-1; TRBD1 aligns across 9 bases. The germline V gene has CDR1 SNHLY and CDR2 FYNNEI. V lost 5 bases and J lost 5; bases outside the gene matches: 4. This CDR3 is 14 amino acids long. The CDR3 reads CASSQDRGDNEQFF. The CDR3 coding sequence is TGTGCCAGCAGTCAAGACAGGGGGGACAATGAGCAGTTCTTC.

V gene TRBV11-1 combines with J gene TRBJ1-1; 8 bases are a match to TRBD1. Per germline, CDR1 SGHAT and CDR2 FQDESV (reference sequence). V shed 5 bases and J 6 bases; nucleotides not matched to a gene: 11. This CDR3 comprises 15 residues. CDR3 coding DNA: TGTGCCAGCAGCGCGCGACAGGGGCCAAGCGCTGAAGCTTTCTTT. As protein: CASSARQGPSAEAFF.

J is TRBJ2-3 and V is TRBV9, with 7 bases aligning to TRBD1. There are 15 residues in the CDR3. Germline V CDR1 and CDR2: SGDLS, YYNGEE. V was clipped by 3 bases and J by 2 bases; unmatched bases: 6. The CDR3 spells CASSDRDRLTDTQYF. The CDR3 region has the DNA TGTGCCAGCAGCGACCGGGACAGACTCACAGATACGCAGTATTTT.

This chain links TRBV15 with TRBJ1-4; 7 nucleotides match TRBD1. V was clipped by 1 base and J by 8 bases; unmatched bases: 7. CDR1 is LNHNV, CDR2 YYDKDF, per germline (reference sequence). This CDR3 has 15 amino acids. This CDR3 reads CATSRVRDSAEKLFF. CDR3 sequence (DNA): TGTGCCACCAGCAGAGTCCGGGACAGTGCAGAAAAACTGTTTTTT.

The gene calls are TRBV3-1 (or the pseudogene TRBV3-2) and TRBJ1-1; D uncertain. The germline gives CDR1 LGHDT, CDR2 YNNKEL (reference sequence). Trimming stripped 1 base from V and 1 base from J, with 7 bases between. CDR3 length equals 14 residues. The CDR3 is CASSQVGRNTEAFF. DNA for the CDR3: TGTGCCAGCAGCCAAGTAGGGAGGAACACTGAAGCTTTCTTT.

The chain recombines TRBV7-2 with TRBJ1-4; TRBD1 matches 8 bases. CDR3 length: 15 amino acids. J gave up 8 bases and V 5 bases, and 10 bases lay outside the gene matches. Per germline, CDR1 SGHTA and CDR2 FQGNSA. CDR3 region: CASSDQQGVGEKLFF. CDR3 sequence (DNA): TGTGCCAGCAGCGACCAACAGGGGGTAGGGGAAAAACTGTTTTTT.

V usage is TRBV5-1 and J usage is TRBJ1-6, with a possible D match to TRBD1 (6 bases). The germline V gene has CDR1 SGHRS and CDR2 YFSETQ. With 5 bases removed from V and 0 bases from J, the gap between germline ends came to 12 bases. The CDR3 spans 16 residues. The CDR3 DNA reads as TGCGCCAGCAGTTACAGGGAAATCTCCTATAATTCACCCCTCCACTTT. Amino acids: CASSYREISYNSPLHF. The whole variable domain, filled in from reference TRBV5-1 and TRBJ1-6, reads KAGVTQTPRYLIKTRGQQVTLSCSPISGHRSVSWYQQTPGQGLQFLFEYFSETQRNKGNFPGRFSGRQFSNSRSEMNVSTLELGDSALYLCASSYREISYNSPLHFGNGTRLTVT.

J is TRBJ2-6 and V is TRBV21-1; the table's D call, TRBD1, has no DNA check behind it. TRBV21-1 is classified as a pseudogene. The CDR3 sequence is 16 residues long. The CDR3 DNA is TGTGCCAGCAGCACGCCCCAGGGCTCTGGGGCCAACGTCCTGACTTTC. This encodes CASSTPQGSGANVLTF.

CDR3 protein: CASSEETGYNSPLHF. As DNA, the CDR3 is TGTGCCAGCAGTGAAGAGACGGGATATAATTCACCCCTCCACTTT. V is TRBV2 and J is TRBJ1-6; D is ambiguous. The CDR3 covers 15 residues. Germline loops: CDR1 SNHLY, CDR2 FYNNEI. Trimming left V 1 base short and J 4 bases short, with 8 bases between.

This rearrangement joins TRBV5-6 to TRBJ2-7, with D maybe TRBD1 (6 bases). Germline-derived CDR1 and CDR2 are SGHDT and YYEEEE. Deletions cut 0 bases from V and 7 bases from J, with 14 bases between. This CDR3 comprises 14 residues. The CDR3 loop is CASSLAAGVLEQYF. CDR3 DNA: TGTGCCAGCAGCTTGGCGGCAGGGGTCTTGGAGCAGTACTTC.